This is a list of T cell receptor beta chains from one sample in a study of blood T cell repertoires in COVID-19. Using immunoSEQ multiplex PCR, the repertoire was profiled, and TCRdb retains in-frame clones only, with some absent. The data show more than 350,000 clones, over 75% seen once. The specimen sequenced was PBMCs or T cells enriched from blood (not recorded which). Receptors were obtained from a young man who had recovered from COVID-19. Both conserved end residues are part of each CDR3. Fields, in order: D gene, clone size, J gene, V gene, CDR3 protein, CDR3 DNA. The D gene is left open where the match is weak. Clone size is not always given. Where it is, it says once, few, many or a class for expanded clones.

>TRBD1|-|TRBJ2-4|TRBV27
CASSLLGQGEIAKNIQYF
TGTGCCAGCAGTTTATTGGGACAGGGGGAAATAGCCAAAAACATTCAGTACTTC
>-|few|TRBJ1-3|TRBV19
CASTPILIGNTIYF
TGTGCCAGTACCCCTATCCTGATTGGAAACACCATATATTTT
>-|-|TRBJ2-7|TRBV29-1
CSGLVAGAYEQYF
TGCAGCGGCCTGGTCGCCGGGGCCTACGAGCAGTACTTC
>TRBD2|-|TRBJ2-2|TRBV28
CASSFTSGRENTGELFF
TGTGCCAGCAGTTTCACTAGCGGGAGAGAGAACACCGGGGAGCTGTTTTTT
>-|-|TRBJ2-2|TRBV5-1
CASSLEGRGTGELFF
TGCGCCAGCAGCTTGGAAGGGAGAGGCACCGGGGAGCTGTTTTTT
>-|-|TRBJ2-4|TRBV5-1
CASSLDRIQYF
TGCGCCAGCAGCTTGGATCGCATTCAGTACTTC
>-|-|TRBJ2-7|TRBV21-1
CASSIPNGQGAYEQYF
TGTGCCAGCAGCATCCCGAATGGGCAGGGGGCTTACGAGCAGTACTTC
>TRBD2|-|TRBJ2-1|TRBV6-4
CASSLSGTSANNEQFF
TGTGCCAGCAGCCTATCCGGGACTAGCGCCAACAATGAGCAGTTCTTC
>TRBD1|-|TRBJ2-7|TRBV19
CASSSGQGAYEQYF
TGTGCCAGTAGTAGCGGACAGGGGGCCTACGAGCAGTACTTC
>-|-|TRBJ1-1|TRBV7-9
CASRADRTQGTEAFF
TGTGCCAGCAGAGCAGATAGGACACAGGGCACTGAAGCTTTCTTT
>-|-|TRBJ1-2|TRBV14
CASSQESGARGYTF
TGTGCCAGCAGCCAAGAGTCCGGAGCCCGTGGCTACACCTTC
>TRBD1|-|TRBJ2-3|TRBV7-3
CASSPRQGPTDTQYF
TGTGCCAGCAGCCCTCGACAGGGGCCCACAGATACGCAGTATTTT
>-|-|TRBJ2-3|TRBV5-4
CASSISTDTQYF
TGTGCCAGCAGCATAAGCACAGATACGCAGTATTTT
>-|-|TRBJ2-7|TRBV5-1
CASSLGNPRASYEQYF
TGCGCCAGCAGCTTAGGGAATCCGAGGGCCTCCTACGAGCAGTACTTC
>-|-|TRBJ2-7|TRBV28
CASTLQAYSYEQYF
TGTGCCAGCACTTTACAGGCCTACTCCTACGAGCAGTACTTC
>TRBD2|-|TRBJ2-4|TRBV12-5
CASAAVAGGLAKNIQYF
TGTGCTAGTGCAGCGGTAGCGGGGGGATTAGCCAAAAACATTCAGTACTTC
>TRBD2|-|TRBJ2-1|TRBV10-2
CASTPLAGGPYNEQFF
TGCGCCAGCACCCCTCTGGCGGGGGGGCCCTACAATGAGCAGTTCTTC
>TRBD2|few|TRBJ2-7|TRBV5-4
CASRTGTSGRGGEQYF
TGTGCCAGCAGGACAGGGACTAGCGGGAGAGGGGGAGAGCAGTACTTC
>TRBD2|-|TRBJ2-7|TRBV6-6
CASRGAGGSSYEQYF
TGTGCCAGCAGAGGAGCGGGAGGGAGCTCCTACGAGCAGTACTTC
>-|-|TRBJ1-1|TRBV19
CASSGEDTVRAEAFF
TGTGCCAGTAGTGGAGAAGATACAGTGCGGGCTGAAGCTTTCTTT
>-|-|TRBJ1-2|TRBV18
CASSPLLEGINYGYTF
TGTGCCAGCTCACCACTATTGGAGGGGATTAACTATGGCTACACCTTC
>-|-|TRBJ2-6|TRBV28
CASSTSGLGANVLTF
TGTGCCAGCAGTACCTCAGGGTTAGGGGCCAACGTCCTGACTTTC
>TRBD2|-|TRBJ2-1|TRBV5-1
CASSPAGGPSGEQFF
TGCGCCAGCAGCCCAGCGGGGGGGCCGTCCGGTGAGCAGTTCTTC
>-|-|TRBJ1-1|TRBV19
CASTPREVNTEAFF
TGTGCCAGTACCCCACGAGAGGTGAACACTGAAGCTTTCTTT
>TRBD1|-|TRBJ1-1|TRBV2
CASIWTGAGTEAFF
TGTGCCAGCATCTGGACAGGGGCGGGAACTGAAGCTTTCTTT
>TRBD2|few|TRBJ2-7|TRBV7-9
CASSLPGLAGEQYF
TGTGCCAGCAGCTTACCGGGACTAGCGGGCGAGCAGTACTTC
>-|-|TRBJ1-5|TRBV6-5
CASSFQGSNQPQHF
TGTGCCAGCAGTTTTCAGGGGAGCAATCAGCCCCAGCATTTT
>-|-|TRBJ2-3|TRBV7-2
CASEELRTDTQYF
TGTGCCAGCGAGGAGTTGAGGACAGATACGCAGTATTTT
>-|-|TRBJ1-2|TRBV7-9
CASSNPGQGNGYTF
TGTGCCAGCAGTAACCCTGGGCAGGGTAATGGCTACACCTTC
>-|-|TRBJ2-1|TRBV9
CASSVTSSYNEQFF
TGTGCCAGCAGCGTAACTTCCTCCTACAATGAGCAGTTCTTC
>TRBD1|-|TRBJ2-5|TRBV5-3
CARTFGTGRFIFQETQYF
TGTGCCAGAACCTTCGGGACAGGACGCTTCATTTTTCAAGAGACCCAGTACTTC
>-|-|TRBJ1-2|TRBV7-3
CASSLSQGGWDGYTF
TGTGCCAGCAGCTTGTCGCAGGGAGGGTGGGATGGCTACACCTTC
>TRBD1|-|TRBJ2-7|TRBV5-6
CASSFQGAYEQYF
TGTGCCAGCAGCTTCCAGGGGGCCTACGAGCAGTACTTC
>-|-|TRBJ2-7|TRBV21-1
CASSNVTGLAGGPVGDGQYF
TGTGCCAGCAGCAACGTTACGGGACTAGCGGGGGGGCCGGTAGGCGACGGGCAGTACTTC
>-|-|TRBJ1-5|TRBV7-2
CASSLRGNQPQHF
TGTGCCAGCAGCCTCAGGGGTAATCAGCCCCAGCATTTT
>TRBD2|-|TRBJ2-1|TRBV5-4
CASSLSGGASNEQFF
TGTGCCAGCAGCTTGAGCGGGGGGGCCAGCAATGAGCAGTTCTTC
>-|-|TRBJ2-4|TRBV7-2
CASSLERYYEHIQYF
TGTGCCAGCAGCTTAGAGCGGTATTATGAGCACATTCAGTACTTC
>-|-|TRBJ2-5|TRBV15
CATSGRALNPGHLQETQYF
TGTGCCACCAGCGGGAGGGCCCTGAACCCGGGACACCTCCAAGAGACCCAGTACTTC
>TRBD1|-|TRBJ2-2|TRBV9
CASSLGQGIIGELFF
TGTGCCAGCAGTCTGGGACAGGGCATCATCGGGGAGCTGTTTTTT
>-|-|TRBJ2-2|TRBV14
CASSQEVHRATGELFF
TGTGCCAGCAGCCAAGAGGTCCACAGGGCCACCGGGGAGCTGTTTTTT
>TRBD2|-|TRBJ2-1|TRBV6-5
CASSSPGLEAGNEQFF
TGTGCCAGCAGTTCTCCGGGACTAGAGGCGGGGAATGAGCAGTTCTTC
>-|-|TRBJ1-1|TRBV3-1/TRBV3-2
CASSPSGRRGTEAFF
TGTGCCAGCAGCCCCTCGGGGCGCAGGGGCACTGAAGCTTTCTTT
>TRBD2|-|TRBJ2-1|TRBV5-4
CASSLGLAGDEQFF
TGTGCCAGCAGCCTCGGACTAGCGGGAGATGAGCAGTTCTTC
>-|-|TRBJ1-1|TRBV5-4
CASSLDVNTEAFF
TGTGCCAGCAGCCTAGATGTGAACACTGAAGCTTTCTTT
>-|-|TRBJ1-3|TRBV6-5
CASFTSRYSGNTIYF
TGTGCCAGCTTTACTTCACGCTACTCTGGAAACACCATATATTTT
>-|-|TRBJ2-7|TRBV12-3/TRBV12-4
CASSSPSYEQYF
TGTGCCAGCAGTTCCCCATCCTACGAGCAGTACTTC
>-|-|TRBJ1-2|TRBV5-1
CASSPTANYGYTF
TGCGCCAGCAGCCCGACAGCTAACTATGGCTACACCTTC
>-|-|TRBJ1-1|TRBV6-5
CASGFIGGTEAFF
TGTGCCAGCGGATTCATAGGAGGCACTGAAGCTTTCTTT
>-|once|TRBJ1-1|TRBV6-5
CASSYSPTNTEAFF
TGTGCCAGCAGTTACTCGCCGACTAATACTGAAGCTTTCTTT